This T cell receptor beta chain appears in the sequencing data of a study of T-cell reconstitution after alpha-beta-depleted transplantation in children. General study points: Where alpha-beta T cells came from about two months after transplant was reportedly several hundred expanded graft clones. At day 60, the high TCRbeta diversity found in some patients originated from recipient T cells and thymic progenitors that had survived. Counts and diversity of T cells one year after transplant came mostly from newly produced T cells.

Note on this clonotype: Antigen unknown. Sequence at one end of the junction differs from germline and may be a read error.

Unique molecular identifiers tagged the TCRbeta library. TCRdb re-derived calls from the PCR reads in MiXCR, one entry per CDR3 protein. This table has about 97,000 distinct CDR3 sequences, 7.5% to 9.5% appearing once. This material consisted of PBMCs, taken before TCRalphabeta/CD19-depleted stem cell transplant. The sequence derives from a boy aged 2 to 9 with acute lymphoblastic leukemia, due to receive a stem cell transplant.

DNA for the CDR3: TGTGTCAGCAGCCTGGGATTAGCGGGGGTCTCGATCTCTGGAGAGCAGTACTTC. The encoded protein is CVSSLGLAGVSISGEQYF. The chain employs TRBV11-2 and TRBJ2-7, with TRBD2 identical over 9 bases. Germline V gene data show CDR1 as SGHAT and CDR2 as FQNNGV. This CDR3 is 18 amino acids long.